What follows is one T cell receptor (beta chain) and its context. The data derive from a study of blood T cell repertoires in COVID-19. Study background: Acute-phase and convalescent COVID-19 samples originated in the United States, Italy and Spain. From T cells, B-cell-depleted T cells, or PBMCs came the material, which was cDNA or gDNA.

CDR3 length: 11 residues. The V and J ends lost 6 bases and 7 bases respectively, with 9 bases between them. Under the authors' procedure: By means of reference gene primer amplification, nucleated cell counts were estimated. TCRdb keeps only in-frame clones here, not all; method: immunoSEQ multiplex PCR. That table gives V, J and clone size, and the DNA gave D and trimming. The table has 140,000 or so clones, more than 75% seen once. This receptor was obtained from a human donor with acute or convalescent COVID-19. The donor label of this sample is uncertain. Specimen: peripheral blood. The J gene is TRBJ1-2, the V gene TRBV12-3 or TRBV12-4; D may be TRBD1 (6 bases). CDR3 amino acids: CASRRGAGYTF. CDR3 in DNA: TGTGCCAGCAGACGGGGGGCTGGCTACACCTTC.